The 3 T cell receptor beta chains below were found in one sample sequenced in a study of identical twins. TCRdb used MiXCR to reprocess the 5' RACE reads, holding one entry per CDR3 protein. The data show some 760,000 distinct CDR3 sequences, roughly 18% seen once. Another study also made use of these data, one on T cells expressing NK-cell markers.

The specimen was PBMCs. These receptors all come from a woman younger than 30 in good health.

The chain has TRBV5-1 and TRBJ2-1; D gene ambiguous. The CDR3 is 16 residues long. Deletions cut 5 bases from V and 0 bases from J, with 15 bases between. Germline V gives CDR1 SGHRS, CDR2 YFSETQ. CDR3 amino acids: CASRSKKNGSYNEQFF. For the CDR3, the DNA is TGCGCCAGCAGGTCAAAGAAGAACGGCTCCTACAATGAGCAGTTCTTC.

This rearrangement joins TRBV4-1 to TRBJ2-3, with D hard to call. The CDR3 covers 12 residues. Germline CDR1 MGHRA, CDR2 YSYEKL. Trimming left V 0 bases short and J 10 bases short, with 8 bases between. The CDR3 loop is CASSQDRQSQYF. The CDR3 bases are TGCGCCAGCAGCCAAGATAGGCAGTCGCAGTATTTT.

V is TRBV7-6 and J is TRBJ2-1; 8 nucleotides line up with TRBD2. The V gene end was trimmed by 4 bases and the J gene end by 2 bases; junction bases not matched to a gene: 7. Germline CDR1 reads SGHVS; CDR2 reads FNYEAQ. There are 16 residues in the CDR3. DNA of the CDR3: TGTGCCAGCAGCTCCGCGGGAGGCCGCCCCTACAATGAGCAGTTCTTC. Translation: CASSSAGGRPYNEQFF.